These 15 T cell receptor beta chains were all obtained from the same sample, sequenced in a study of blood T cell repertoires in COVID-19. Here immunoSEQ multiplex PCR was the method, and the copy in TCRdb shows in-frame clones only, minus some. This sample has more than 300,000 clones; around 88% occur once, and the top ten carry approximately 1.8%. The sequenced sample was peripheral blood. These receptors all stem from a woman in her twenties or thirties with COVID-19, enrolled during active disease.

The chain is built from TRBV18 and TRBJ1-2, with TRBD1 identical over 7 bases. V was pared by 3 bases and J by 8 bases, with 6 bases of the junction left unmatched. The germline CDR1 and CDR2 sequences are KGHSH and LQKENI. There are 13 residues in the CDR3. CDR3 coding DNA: TGTGCCAGCTCACCGGCGGACAGGCGCGGCTACACCTTC. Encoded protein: CASSPADRRGYTF. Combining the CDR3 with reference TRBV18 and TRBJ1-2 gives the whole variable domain NAGVMQNPRHLVRRRGQEARLRCSPMKGHSHVYWYRQLPEEGLKFMVYLQKENIIDESGMPKERFSAEFPKEGPSILRIQQVVRGDSAAYFCASSPADRRGYTFGSGTRLTVV.

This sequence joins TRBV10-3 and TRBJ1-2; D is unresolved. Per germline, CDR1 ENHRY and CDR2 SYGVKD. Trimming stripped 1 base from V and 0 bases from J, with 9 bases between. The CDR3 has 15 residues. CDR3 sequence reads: CAISEFQSANYGYTF. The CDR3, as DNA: TGTGCCATCAGTGAGTTTCAGAGCGCTAACTATGGCTACACCTTC.

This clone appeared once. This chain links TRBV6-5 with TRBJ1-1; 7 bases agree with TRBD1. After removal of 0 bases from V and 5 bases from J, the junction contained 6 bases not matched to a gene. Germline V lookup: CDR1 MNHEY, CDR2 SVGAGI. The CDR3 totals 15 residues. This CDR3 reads CASSYSGGAWTEAFF. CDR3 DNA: TGTGCCAGCAGTTACTCAGGGGGCGCGTGGACTGAAGCTTTCTTT.

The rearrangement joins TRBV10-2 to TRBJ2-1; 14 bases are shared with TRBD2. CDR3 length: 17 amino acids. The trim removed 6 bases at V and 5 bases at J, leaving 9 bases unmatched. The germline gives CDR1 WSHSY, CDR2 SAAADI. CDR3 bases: TGCGCCAGCAGGACGACTAGCGGGGGGGCTATCGACAATGAGCAGTTCTTC. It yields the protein CASRTTSGGAIDNEQFF.

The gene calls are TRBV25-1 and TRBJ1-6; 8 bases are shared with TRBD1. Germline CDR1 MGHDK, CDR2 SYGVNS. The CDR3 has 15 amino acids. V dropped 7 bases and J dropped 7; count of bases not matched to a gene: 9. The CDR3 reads CASTFADRANSPLHF. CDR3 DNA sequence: TGTGCCAGCACCTTCGCGGACAGGGCGAATTCACCCCTCCACTTT.

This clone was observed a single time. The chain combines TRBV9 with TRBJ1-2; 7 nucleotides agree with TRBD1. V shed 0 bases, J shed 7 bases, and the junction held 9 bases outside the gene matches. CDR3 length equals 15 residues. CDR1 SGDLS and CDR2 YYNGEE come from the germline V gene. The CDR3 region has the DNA TGTGCCAGCAGCGTAGACCCCCGAACAGGGGTTGGCTACACCTTC. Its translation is CASSVDPRTGVGYTF. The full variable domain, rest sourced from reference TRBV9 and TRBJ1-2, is DSGVTQTPKHLITATGQRVTLRCSPRSGDLSVYWYQQSLDQGLQFLIQYYNGEERAKGNILERFSAQQFPDLHSELNLSSLELGDSALYFCASSVDPRTGVGYTFGSGTRLTVV.

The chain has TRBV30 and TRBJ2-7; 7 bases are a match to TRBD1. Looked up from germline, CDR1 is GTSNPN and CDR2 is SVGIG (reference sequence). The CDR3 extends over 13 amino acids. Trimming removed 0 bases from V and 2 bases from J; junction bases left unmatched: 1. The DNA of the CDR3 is TGTGCCTGGAGTGTAGGGACAGCCTACGAGCAGTACTTC. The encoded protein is CAWSVGTAYEQYF.

This chain's CDR3 is CASSTGRSPLHF. For the CDR3, the DNA is TGTGCCAGCAGTACAGGGCGATCACCCCTCCACTTT. The genes are TRBV6-5 and TRBJ1-6, with a tentative D call TRBD1 (6 bases). In germline, CDR1 is MNHEY, CDR2 SVGAGI. Trimming cost V 5 bases and J 10 bases, with 9 bases left between them. CDR3 size: 12 residues.

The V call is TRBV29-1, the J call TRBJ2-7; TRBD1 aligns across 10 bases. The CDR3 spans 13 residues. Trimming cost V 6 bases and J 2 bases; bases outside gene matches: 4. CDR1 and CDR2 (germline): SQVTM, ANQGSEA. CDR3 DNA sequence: TGCAGCGTCCGACAGGGGGCGACCTACGAGCAGTACTTC. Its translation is CSVRQGATYEQYF.

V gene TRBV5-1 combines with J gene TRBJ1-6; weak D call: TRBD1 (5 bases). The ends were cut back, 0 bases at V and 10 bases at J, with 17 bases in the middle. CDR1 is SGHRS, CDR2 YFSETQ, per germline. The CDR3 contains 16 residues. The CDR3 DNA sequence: TGCGCCAGCAGCTTGGTGACGGGGGGGACCCACTCACCCCTCCACTTT. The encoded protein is CASSLVTGGTHSPLHF.

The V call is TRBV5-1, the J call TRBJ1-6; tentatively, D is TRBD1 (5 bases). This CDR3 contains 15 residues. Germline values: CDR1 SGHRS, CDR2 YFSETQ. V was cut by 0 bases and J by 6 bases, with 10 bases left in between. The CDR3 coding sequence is TGCGCCAGCAGCTTGGGACAGACATTTAATTCACCCCTCCACTTT. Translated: CASSLGQTFNSPLHF.

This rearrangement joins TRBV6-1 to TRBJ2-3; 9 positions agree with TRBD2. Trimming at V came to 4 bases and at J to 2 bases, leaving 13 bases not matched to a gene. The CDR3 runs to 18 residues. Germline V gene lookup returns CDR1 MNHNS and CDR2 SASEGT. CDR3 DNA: TGTGCCAGCAGTGTGGGGAGGAGCGAGCGGGGGGTCACAGATACGCAGTATTTT. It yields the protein CASSVGRSERGVTDTQYF.

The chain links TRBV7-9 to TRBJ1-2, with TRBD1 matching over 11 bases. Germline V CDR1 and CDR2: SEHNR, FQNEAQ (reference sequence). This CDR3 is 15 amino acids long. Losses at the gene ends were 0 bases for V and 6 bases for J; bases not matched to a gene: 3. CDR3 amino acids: CASSLAGTGGDGYTF. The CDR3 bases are TGTGCCAGCAGCTTAGCCGGGACAGGGGGGGATGGCTACACCTTC.

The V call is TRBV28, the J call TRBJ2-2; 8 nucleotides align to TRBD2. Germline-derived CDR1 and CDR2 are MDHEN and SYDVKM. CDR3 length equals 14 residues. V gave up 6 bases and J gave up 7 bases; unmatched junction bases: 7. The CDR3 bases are TGTGCCAGCAGGAATAGCGGGAACGTCGGGGAGCTGTTTTTT. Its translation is CASRNSGNVGELFF.

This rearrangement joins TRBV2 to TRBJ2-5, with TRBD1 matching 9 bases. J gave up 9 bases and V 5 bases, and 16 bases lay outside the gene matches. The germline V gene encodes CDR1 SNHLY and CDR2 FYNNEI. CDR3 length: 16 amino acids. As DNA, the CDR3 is TGTGCCAGCAGTCGTCCCGGGACAGGGTTGGCAGCGCCCCAGTACTTC. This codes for CASSRPGTGLAAPQYF.